Shown below are 14 T cell receptor beta chains from a single sample sequenced in a study of response to subunit inactivated influenza vaccine. TCRdb analysed the RT-PCR reads with MiXCR anew, one entry per CDR3 protein. Found here are around 190,000 distinct CDR3 sequences, over 13% of them singletons; the top ten hold about 28%. The specimen comprised CD8+ T cells sorted from PBMCs, sampled less than 6 days after vaccination. These receptors were obtained from a man over 45 who received an inactivated influenza vaccine.

V usage is TRBV25-1 and J usage is TRBJ2-7, with D tentatively TRBD1 (6 bases). Trimming pared 2 bases from V and 3 bases from J, leaving 14 bases between. This CDR3 comprises 15 residues. The germline CDR1 and CDR2 sequences are MGHDK and SYGVNS. CDR3 nucleotides: TGTGCCAGCAGTGAAGGGGGCAGGCTCAGCTACGAGCAGTACTTC. It encodes CASSEGGRLSYEQYF.

The V and J genes are TRBV7-9 and TRBJ2-7, with unresolved D. The CDR3 covers 14 residues. CDR1 and CDR2 from the germline V gene are SEHNR and FQNEAQ (reference sequence). Deletions cut 6 bases from V and 6 bases from J, with 18 bases between. Here the CDR3 reads CASRSGELRAEQYF. CDR3 nucleotide sequence: TGTGCCAGCAGATCCGGCGAGCTTAGGGCCGAGCAGTACTTC.

The rearrangement joins TRBV27 to TRBJ2-3; the match to TRBD2 covers 9 bases. Germline V CDR1 and CDR2: MNHEY, SMNVEV (reference sequence). The length of the CDR3 is 16 residues. J lost 1 base, V lost 7 bases, and 9 bases had no gene match. Here the CDR3 DNA reads TGTGCCAGCACCCTCGTAGCGGGAGAGGGCACAGATACGCAGTATTTT. It translates to CASTLVAGEGTDTQYF.

V is TRBV27 and J is TRBJ2-7, with TRBD1 as a possible D gene (6 bases). V lost 5 bases and J 2 bases, leaving 13 bases between the germline ends. The V gene's germline CDR1 is MNHEY and CDR2 SMNVEV (reference sequence). This CDR3 region has 14 residues. The CDR3 bases are TGTGCCAGCAGTCTCACGACAGGTCCCTACGAGCAGTACTTC. It yields the protein CASSLTTGPYEQYF.

The chain carries TRBV18 and TRBJ2-3, with 10 bases matching TRBD1. The CDR3 is 16 residues long. Germline V gene sequence: CDR1 KGHSH, CDR2 LQKENI. The V and J ends lost 3 bases and 4 bases, in that order; junction bases with no gene match: 7. The CDR3 spells CASSPPTGGAADTQYF. DNA for the CDR3: TGTGCCAGCTCACCCCCGACAGGGGGCGCCGCAGATACGCAGTATTTT.

The chain carries TRBV12-3 or TRBV12-4 and TRBJ2-2, with 9 positions matching TRBD1. The CDR3 covers 16 residues. V gave up 2 bases and J gave up 5 bases; unmatched junction bases: 6. CDR3 coding DNA: TGTGCCAGCAGTTTAAGGACAGGGGTTTCTACCGGGGAGCTGTTTTTT. It yields the protein CASSLRTGVSTGELFF.

This clonotype was observed a few times. This chain links TRBV7-9 with TRBJ2-5; possibly TRBD2 for D (5 bases). Germline CDR1 reads SEHNR; CDR2 reads FQNEAQ (reference sequence). This CDR3 comprises 15 residues. The ends were cut back, 2 bases at V and 1 base at J, with 11 bases in the middle. The chain's CDR3 is CASSLITGSQETQYF. Here the CDR3 DNA reads TGTGCCAGCAGCTTAATAACGGGGTCCCAAGAGACCCAGTACTTC.

This clonotype was seen more than once but under ten times. The chain joins TRBV3-1 to TRBJ2-7; D is uncertain. Germline CDR1 and CDR2: LGHDT and YNNKEL (reference sequence). V lost 1 base and J lost 0, with 4 bases in between. This CDR3 contains 13 residues. The CDR3 sequence is CASSQAPSYEQYF. CDR3 in DNA: TGTGCCAGCAGCCAAGCCCCCTCCTACGAGCAGTACTTC.

This clonotype was seen a single time. The chain couples TRBV12-3 or TRBV12-4 to TRBJ2-3, with 10 bases identical to TRBD1. This CDR3 has 17 amino acids. DNA of the CDR3: TGTACCCGCAGTTTAGCGCTCTGGGACAGGGGAACAGATACGCAGTATTTT. As protein: CTRSLALWDRGTDTQYF.

CDR3 sequence reads: CATSRDNAYTRTGELFF. The CDR3 nucleotides read TGTGCCACCAGCAGAGATAACGCGTACACCCGCACCGGGGAGCTGTTTTTT. The V and J genes are TRBV15 and TRBJ2-2, with D hard to call. Trimming stripped 0 bases from V and 4 bases from J, with 15 bases between. The CDR3 consists of 17 residues. Per germline, CDR1 LNHNV and CDR2 YYDKDF (reference sequence).

This clonotype was picked up a small number of times. This chain joins TRBV7-9 and TRBJ1-1, with 9 nucleotides matching TRBD1. CDR3 length: 15 residues. J was trimmed by 10 bases and V by 4 bases; bases with no gene match: 13. Germline V gene lookup returns CDR1 SEHNR and CDR2 FQNEAQ (reference sequence). Here the CDR3 DNA reads TGTGCCAGCAGCTCTGCGGGGTATTCGGGACAGGGAGCTTTCTTT. Its protein is CASSSAGYSGQGAFF.

This clonotype was seen at least ten times. V usage is TRBV7-8 and J usage is TRBJ1-2; D perhaps matches TRBD1 (5 bases). CDR1 is SGHVS, CDR2 FQNEAQ, per germline. This CDR3 contains 17 residues. The ends were cut back, 3 bases at V and 2 bases at J, with 19 bases in the middle. The CDR3 spells CASSFPGLPTLNYGYTF. The CDR3 DNA reads TGTGCCAGCAGCTTCCCGGGACTTCCTACCCTGAACTATGGCTACACCTTC.

This clonotype was recorded at least ten times. In DNA, the CDR3 is TGTGCCAGCAGCTTCCGCGGACAGGGGAGCTCCTACAATGAGCAGTTCTTC. It is translated as CASSFRGQGSSYNEQFF. The J gene is TRBJ2-1, the V gene TRBV11-2; 9 nucleotides match TRBD1. The junction had 6 bases not matched to a gene; V was cut back by 3 bases and J by 0 bases. CDR3 length equals 17 residues. The germline V gene has CDR1 SGHAT and CDR2 FQNNGV.

This clonotype was seen a handful of times. V is TRBV7-2 and J is TRBJ2-7, with D possibly matching TRBD2 (5 bases). The CDR3 loop spans 13 amino acids. The germline V gene encodes CDR1 SGHTA and CDR2 FQGNSA. V was shortened by 5 bases and J by 5 bases, with 13 bases between the two germline ends. The CDR3 here is CASSPWTGNEQYF. The CDR3 bases are TGTGCCAGCAGCCCCTGGACCGGGAACGAGCAGTACTTC.